The clone carrying this T cell receptor beta chain has at least ten counts. Its antigen is unidentified. TCRbeta library construction was performed incorporating unique molecular identifiers. TCRdb analysed the PCR reads with MiXCR anew, one entry per CDR3 protein. This table has approximately 70,000 distinct CDR3 sequences, over 4.5% appearing once. This record belongs to a study of T-cell reconstitution after alpha-beta-depleted transplantation in children. Findings of the study overall: The origin of alpha-beta T cells about two months after transplant was reportedly several hundred expanded graft clones. T-cell numbers and diversity, one year after transplant, stemmed largely from T cells that were newly produced. Some patients showed high day-60 TCRbeta diversity, which derived from surviving recipient T cells and thymic progenitors.

The CDR3 runs 14 residues. The ends lost 5 bases at V and 3 bases at J; junction bases unmatched: 6. The TCR originated in a boy younger than two who had a stem cell transplant for acute myeloid leukemia, so the T cells may come from the graft donor. This chain joins TRBV12-3 or TRBV12-4 and TRBJ2-5; 7 bases line up with TRBD2. The specimen comprised PBMCs, mostly from graft donor cells, sampled 180 days after TCRalphabeta/CD19-depleted stem cell transplant. The chain's CDR3 is CASSGRAGEETQYF. CDR3 DNA: TGTGCCAGCAGTGGCCGGGCGGGGGAAGAGACCCAGTACTTC.